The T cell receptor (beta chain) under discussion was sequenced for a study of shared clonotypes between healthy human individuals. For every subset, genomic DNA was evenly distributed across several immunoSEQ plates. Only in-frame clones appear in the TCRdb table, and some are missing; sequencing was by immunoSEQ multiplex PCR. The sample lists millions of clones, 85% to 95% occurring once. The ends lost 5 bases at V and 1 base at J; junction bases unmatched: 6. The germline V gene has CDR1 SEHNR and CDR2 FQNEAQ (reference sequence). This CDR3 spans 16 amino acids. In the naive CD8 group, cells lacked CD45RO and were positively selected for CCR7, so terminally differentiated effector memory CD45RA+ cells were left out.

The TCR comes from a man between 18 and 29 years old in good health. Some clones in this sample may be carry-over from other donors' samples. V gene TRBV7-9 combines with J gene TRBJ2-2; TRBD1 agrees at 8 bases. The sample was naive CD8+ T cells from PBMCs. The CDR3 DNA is TGTGCCAGCAGCCCCGCCGGGACAGGGAACACCGGGGAGCTGTTTTTT. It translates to CASSPAGTGNTGELFF.